The entry below gives a single T cell receptor (beta chain) sequence along with its context. Under the authors' procedure: Amplification from reference gene primers served as the basis for estimated nucleated cell counts. Clones were read by immunoSEQ multiplex PCR, and TCRdb kept only the in-frame ones, dropping some. For V, J and clone size, that table is used; D and trimming come from the DNA. The table lists 310,000 or so clones, roughly 87% of them singletons. The data were taken from a study of blood T cell repertoires in COVID-19. On the study more broadly: From the United States, Italy and Spain came samples of acute and convalescent COVID-19. Sources were T cells, B-cell-depleted T cells, or PBMCs; the material itself was cDNA or gDNA.

Germline CDR1 is PRHDT and CDR2 is FYEKMQ (reference sequence). This CDR3 is 14 amino acids long. With 4 bases removed from V and 3 bases from J, the gap between germline ends came to 10 bases. All recovered Cohort 3 donors got two negative PCRs, got clearance, or saw symptom resolution. Sequencing input: PBMCs or T cells enriched from blood (not recorded which). The rearrangement links TRBV13 to TRBJ2-1; D is undetermined. The clonotype was recovered from a woman aged 40 to 50 who had recovered from COVID-19. CDR3 protein: CASSSSRYYNEQFF. In nucleotides, the CDR3 is TGTGCCAGCAGCTCGTCCCGGTACTACAATGAGCAGTTCTTC.